The 21 T cell receptor beta chains below were found in one sample sequenced in a study of T cell responses to AZD1222 COVID-19 vaccine. The assay was immunoSEQ multiplex PCR, and TCRdb's table has in-frame clones only and misses some. This table holds 120,000 or so clones, around nine tenths found once. The source was peripheral blood, collected on day 0 of AZD1222 vaccination. The receptors here all came from an adult in good health.

The CDR3 protein is CASSFTGTSGNPGTDTQYF. CDR3 nucleotide sequence: TGTGCCAGCAGCTTCACCGGGACTAGCGGGAATCCTGGCACAGATACGCAGTATTTT. The genes are TRBV7-8 and TRBJ2-3, with 13 positions matching TRBD2. The CDR3 contains 19 residues. V was clipped by 3 bases and J by 1 base; unmatched bases: 10. Germline-derived CDR1 and CDR2 are SGHVS and FQNEAQ.

In DNA form, the CDR3 reads TGTGCCAGCAGCTCGACTAGCGGGGCCTACAATGAGCAGTTCTTC. It encodes CASSSTSGAYNEQFF. The chain uses TRBV7-2 and TRBJ2-1; 11 bases are shared with TRBD2. Trimming took 4 bases from V and 2 from J; bases not matched to a gene: 1. The germline V gene has CDR1 SGHTA and CDR2 FQGNSA. The CDR3 totals 15 residues. The complete variable domain, with remaining parts taken from reference TRBV7-2 and TRBJ2-1, reads GAGVSQSPSNKVTEKGKDVELRCDPISGHTALYWYRQSLGQGLEFLIYFQGNSAPDKSGLPSDRFSAERTGGSVSTLTIQRTQQEDSAVYLCASSSTSGAYNEQFFGPGTRLTVL.

The chain is built from TRBV7-2 and TRBJ1-1; TRBD1 is a possible D gene (5 bases). V lost 0 bases and J 7 bases, leaving 9 bases between the germline ends. CDR1 and CDR2 (germline): SGHTA, FQGNSA. The CDR3 consists of 13 residues. This CDR3 reads CASSLARGGEAFF. The CDR3 coding sequence is TGTGCCAGCAGCTTAGCGCGCGGGGGTGAAGCTTTCTTT.

This chain links TRBV20-1 with TRBJ2-7; the match to TRBD1 covers 10 bases. CDR3 length: 15 amino acids. V dropped 3 bases and J dropped 1; count of bases not matched to a gene: 6. Germline lookup yields CDR1 DFQATT and CDR2 SNEGSKA (reference sequence). The CDR3 coding sequence is TGCAGTGCTAGTGTATGGGACAGGGGATCCTACGAGCAGTACTTC. Protein product: CSASVWDRGSYEQYF.

The chain has TRBV11-2 and TRBJ1-1, with D perhaps TRBD1 (5 bases). The CDR3 consists of 14 residues. V dropped 7 bases and J dropped 2 bases, with 14 bases sitting between them. The germline CDR1 and CDR2 sequences are SGHAT and FQNNGV. The CDR3 is CASTDRGVNTEAFF. The CDR3 nucleotides read TGTGCCAGCACCGACAGAGGGGTAAACACTGAAGCTTTCTTT.

The chain employs TRBV18 and TRBJ2-1; a weak D match, TRBD2 (5 bases). The ends were cut back, 3 bases at V and 3 bases at J, with 15 bases in the middle. This CDR3 has 16 amino acids. CDR1 and CDR2 (germline): KGHSH, LQKENI. This CDR3 reads CASSPLGEWYYNEQFF. The CDR3 nucleotides read TGTGCCAGCTCACCCCTTGGGGAGTGGTACTACAATGAGCAGTTCTTC.

The chain couples TRBV19 to TRBJ2-1; D gene unclear. This CDR3 spans 13 amino acids. Germline V gene data show CDR1 as LNHDA and CDR2 as SQIVND (reference sequence). V dropped 0 bases and J dropped 7 bases, with 7 bases sitting between them. CDR3 loop: CASSIDQGNEQFF. In nucleotides, the CDR3 is TGTGCCAGTAGTATAGATCAAGGGAATGAGCAGTTCTTC.

This clone is a singleton in its sample. This rearrangement joins TRBV5-8 to TRBJ1-5, with a possible D match to TRBD1 (5 bases). V was pared by 5 bases and J by 2 bases, with 26 bases between. This CDR3 has 19 residues. Germline CDR1 is SGHTS and CDR2 is YDEGEE. CDR3 protein: CASSQKETGLLKGNQPQHF. Here the CDR3 DNA reads TGTGCCAGCAGTCAAAAGGAAACAGGCCTTCTAAAGGGCAATCAGCCCCAGCATTTT. Full variable domain (remainder filled in from reference TRBV5-8 and TRBJ1-5): EAGVTQSPTHLIKTRGQQATLRCSPISGHTSVYWYQQALGLGLQFLLWYDEGEERNRGNFPPRFSGRQFPNYSSELNVNALELEDSALYLCASSQKETGLLKGNQPQHFGDGTRLSIL.

The chain is built from TRBV3-1 (or the pseudogene TRBV3-2) and TRBJ2-7; D not resolved. Per germline, CDR1 LGHDT and CDR2 YNNKEL (reference sequence). This CDR3 has 15 amino acids. With 1 base removed from V and 7 bases from J, the gap between germline ends came to 17 bases. In DNA form, the CDR3 reads TGTGCCAGCAGCCAAGGTTCGTCGTTTCCCGGGGAGCAGTACTTC. Protein sequence: CASSQGSSFPGEQYF.

The chain recombines TRBV4-3 with TRBJ1-4; 8 bases map to TRBD1. CDR1 LGHNA and CDR2 YSLEER come from the germline V gene. The CDR3 has 17 residues. The ends lost 0 bases at V and 9 bases at J; junction bases unmatched: 12. As DNA, the CDR3 is TGCGCCAGCAGCCAAGAGGCGTCTCGACAGGGGATCAAAAAACTGTTTTTT. Protein product: CASSQEASRQGIKKLFF.

The chain carries TRBV28 and TRBJ2-1; D gene unclear. The CDR3 has 10 residues. In germline, CDR1 is MDHEN, CDR2 SYDVKM. Trimming pared 6 bases from V and 7 bases from J, leaving 4 bases between. The CDR3 protein is CASSRNEQFF. CDR3 coding DNA: TGTGCCAGCAGCAGGAATGAGCAGTTCTTC.

The J gene is TRBJ2-7, the V gene TRBV6-5, with 7 bases identical to TRBD2. The J segment lost 3 bases and the V segment lost 5 bases, leaving 7 bases of the junction unmatched. Per germline, CDR1 MNHEY and CDR2 SVGAGI. The CDR3 runs to 14 residues. The CDR3 spells CASSPGTTDYEQYV. The CDR3 DNA is TGTGCCAGCAGTCCGGGGACTACGGACTACGAGCAGTACGTC.

The V gene is TRBV6-1, the J gene TRBJ1-1; D is perhaps TRBD1 (5 bases). Germline V lookup: CDR1 MNHNS, CDR2 SASEGT. The CDR3 length is 16 residues. Trimming cost V 2 bases and J 5 bases, with 18 bases left between them. The CDR3 nucleotides read TGTGCCAGCAGTGAATCGGTAGCAGTGGGGGGGACTGAAGCTTTCTTT. Translation: CASSESVAVGGTEAFF.

This clone was found a few times. The V call is TRBV7-2, the J call TRBJ1-4, with D possibly matching TRBD1 (5 bases). The CDR3 loop spans 17 amino acids. Trimming stripped 1 base from V and 1 base from J, with 13 bases between. CDR1 and CDR2 from the germline V gene are SGHTA and FQGNSA. The CDR3 loop reads CASSLDGGVGTNEKLFF. In DNA, the CDR3 is TGTGCCAGCAGCTTAGATGGGGGGGTTGGAACTAATGAAAAACTGTTTTTT.

V and J are TRBV7-9 and TRBJ1-6, with 12 bases lining up with TRBD1. Germline V gene sequence: CDR1 SEHNR, CDR2 FQNEAQ (reference sequence). V lost 3 bases and J lost 10; bases outside the gene matches: 4. The length of the CDR3 is 15 residues. Here the CDR3 reads CASSLGQGALSPLHF. The DNA of the CDR3 is TGTGCCAGCAGCTTGGGACAGGGGGCTCTATCACCCCTCCACTTT. Using reference TRBV7-9 and TRBJ1-6 for the parts outside the CDR3, the full variable domain is DTGVSQNPRHKITKRGQNVTFRCDPISEHNRLYWYRQTLGQGPEFLTYFQNEAQLEKSRLLSDRFSAERPKGSFSTLEIQRTEQGDSAMYLCASSLGQGALSPLHFGNGTRLTVT.

DNA for the CDR3: TGTGCCAGCAGCCAGCAAGGGGGGGCTAACTATGGCTACACCTTC. It specifies CASSQQGGANYGYTF. The chain uses TRBV7-2 and TRBJ1-2, with D possibly TRBD1 on 6 matching bases. Germline V gene lookup returns CDR1 SGHTA and CDR2 FQGNSA. The CDR3 runs to 15 residues. Deletions cut 5 bases from V and 0 bases from J, with 13 bases between.

This clone was observed a few times. CDR3 amino acids: CASSLARQPQHF. The DNA for the CDR3 is TGTGCCAGCAGTTTAGCTCGTCAGCCCCAGCATTTT. The chain carries TRBV12-3 or TRBV12-4 and TRBJ1-5; D is undetermined. The ends were cut back, 0 bases at V and 6 bases at J, with 3 bases in the middle. CDR3 length: 12 amino acids.

This chain links TRBV6-5 with TRBJ2-7, with 10 bases fitting TRBD2. Germline trimming cut 6 bases from V and 4 bases from J; bases unmatched to any gene: 9. Germline loops: CDR1 MNHEY, CDR2 SVGAGI. The CDR3 length is 15 residues. The CDR3, as DNA: TGTGCCAGCAGGGCCGGGACTAGCGATAGATACGAGCAGTACGTC. It translates to CASRAGTSDRYEQYV.

This chain uses TRBV5-1 with TRBJ1-1; 11 bases line up with TRBD1. CDR1 SGHRS and CDR2 YFSETQ come from the germline V gene. The CDR3 spans 15 residues. Trimming took 4 bases from V and 2 from J; bases not matched to a gene: 4. In DNA, the CDR3 is TGCGCCAGCAGCCGCCGGACAGGGGGCAACACTGAAGCTTTCTTT. It translates to CASSRRTGGNTEAFF.

The sample holds one count of this clone. Here the CDR3 reads CASRATGRSGNTIYF. Here the CDR3 DNA reads TGTGCCAGCAGGGCTACAGGGCGCTCTGGAAACACCATATATTTT. The chain uses TRBV6-5 and TRBJ1-3; a possible D gene is TRBD1 (6 bases). The V end was cut by 6 bases, the J end by 0 bases, with 12 bases between. Germline V lookup: CDR1 MNHEY, CDR2 SVGAGI. The CDR3 sequence is 15 residues long.

The chain has TRBV19 and TRBJ1-5, with TRBD1 as a possible D gene (6 bases). With 6 bases removed from V and 4 bases from J, the gap between germline ends came to 10 bases. Germline CDR1 reads LNHDA; CDR2 reads SQIVND (reference sequence). The CDR3 covers 13 residues. CDR3: CASRVQGNQPQHF. For the CDR3, the DNA is TGTGCCAGTAGAGTCCAGGGGAATCAGCCCCAGCATTTT.